This TCR beta chain was observed in a study of technical replicates of blood from several donors. Using immunoSEQ multiplex PCR, the repertoire was profiled, and TCRdb retains in-frame clones only, with some absent. This sample yields approximately 15,000 clones, of which approximately 88% are seen a single time; 10% to 13% belongs to the top ten. This clone was detected only once. Germline V gene data show CDR1 as SQVTM and CDR2 as ANQGSEA. The CDR3 is 14 residues long. V lost 7 bases to trimming and J lost 0 bases, with 13 bases between them. The sequenced sample was PBMCs. The genes are TRBV29-1 and TRBJ1-5; possibly TRBD1 for D (6 bases). This TCR came from a human donor in good health. The CDR3 region has the DNA TGCAGCGCCATGTTGGGGGCTAGCAATCAGCCCCAGCATTTT. Translated: CSAMLGASNQPQHF. The whole variable domain, remainder taken from reference TRBV29-1 and TRBJ1-5, is SAVISQKPSRDICQRGTSLTIQCQVDSQVTMMFWYRQQPGQSLTLIATANQGSEATYESGFVIDKFPISRPNLTFSTLTVSNMSPEDSSIYLCSAMLGASNQPQHFGDGTRLSIL.